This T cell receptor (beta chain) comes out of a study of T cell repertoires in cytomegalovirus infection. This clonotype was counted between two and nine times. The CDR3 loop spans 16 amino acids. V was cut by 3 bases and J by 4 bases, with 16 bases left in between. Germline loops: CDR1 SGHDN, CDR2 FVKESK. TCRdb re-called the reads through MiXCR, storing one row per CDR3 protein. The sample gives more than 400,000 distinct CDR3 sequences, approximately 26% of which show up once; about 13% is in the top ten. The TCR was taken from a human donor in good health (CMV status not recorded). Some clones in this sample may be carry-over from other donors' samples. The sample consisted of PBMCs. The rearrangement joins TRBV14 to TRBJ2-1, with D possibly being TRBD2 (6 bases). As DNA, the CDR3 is TGTGCCAGCAGCCACCAGCGGGCGGGGACGTACAATGAGCAGTTCTTC. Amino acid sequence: CASSHQRAGTYNEQFF.